The T cell receptor beta chain under discussion was sequenced for a study of blood T cell repertoires in COVID-19. Methods used by the authors: Nucleated cell counts were estimated from reference gene primer amplification. The assay was immunoSEQ multiplex PCR, and TCRdb's table has in-frame clones only and misses some. V, J and clone size are taken as reported in that table, and D and trimming were inferred from the DNA itself. The table records fewer than 250,000 clones, approximately 90% of them present only once. This CDR3 spans 16 amino acids. CDR1 is SGHVS and CDR2 is FQNEAQ in the germline V gene. The V end lost 1 base, the J end lost 1 base, and 8 bases lay between the germline ends.

The chain employs TRBV7-8 and TRBJ1-6; perhaps TRBD1 as D (5 bases). Sequencing used peripheral blood. This receptor was taken from a man aged 65 to 79 with acute or convalescent COVID-19. The CDR3 nucleotides are TGTGCCAGCAGCTTAGGGGGGGGTTCCTATAATTCACCCCTCCACTTT. Its translation: CASSLGGGSYNSPLHF.